This TCR beta chain is from a study of cytomegalovirus exposure and HLA in healthy donors (dated by TCRdb to 2016 to 2017). Background for the entire study: In an earlier analysis of several hundred of the donors, under 300 Gb of sequence data and 90 million to 130 million unique TCR beta sequences from 150 million to 200 million T cells were reported. An early release covering roughly 640 HLA-typed donors comprised 250 to 350 gigabases of sequencing data and tens of millions of unique TCR sequences. Of the roughly 410 genotyped donors, approximately 81% were placed in the genetic ancestry cluster associated with self-reported Caucasian donors. The study aimed to test whether cataloging public T cell receptors could reveal signatures of past pathogen exposure. The study profiled the T cell repertoires of hundreds of subjects by immunosequencing and related them to cytomegalovirus serostatus. A separate validation cohort of 100 to 150 different subjects was used in addition to the roughly 620-subject first cohort. To predict cytomegalovirus infection status, the study combined high-throughput TCR immunosequencing, statistical association of individual TCRs with disease status, and machine learning. A later analysis re-examined previously published TCR beta repertoires from about 670 donors and added high-resolution HLA genotyping to investigate patterns of TCR occurrence. In the later analysis, no new phenotypic data were used to find candidate immune exposures; instead, reliance was placed on TCR beta sequences and their occurrence across donors. To decide whether each TCR beta V gene segment behaved as functional or pseudogenic, an earlier analysis of nearly 600 of the donors relied on high-throughput TCR beta sequencing. Donor age, sex, ethnicity and CMV serostatus were collected together with the repertoire data. A later genetic analysis took genome-wide SNP genotypes for about 55% of the 666 donors and used that subset as a discovery cohort. All discovery cohort repertoires had been generated on a single sequencing platform. HLA typing included class I and class II loci at four-digit resolution. The number of typed donors differed by locus: roughly 620-630 for A, B, C, DRB1 and DQB1; 500 to 550 for DQA1; approximately 600 for DPA1; and around 450 for DPB1. Roughly five DR-DQ haplotypes were handled as single units for association and clustering because linkage in the cohort was strong. Among 300 to 500 genotyped donors of the cohort, an average of approximately 220,000 unique TCR beta nucleotide sequences was sequenced per donor, of which about 18% were non-productive.

Libraries came from the immunoSEQ multiplex PCR assay. The multiplex PCR relied on a mix of 60 forward primers for TCR Vbeta segments and 13 reverse primers for TCR Jbeta segments. The CDR3 region of rearranged TCR beta genes was amplified from genomic DNA by a multiplex PCR assay. Amplified TCR beta libraries were sequenced as 87-base-pair reads on the Illumina HiSeq System. In the original analysis: A later analysis tallied roughly 80 million unique TCR beta chains across the 650 to 750 repertoires, and about 10 million of those chains were shared by two or more donors. Raw reads were error-corrected and collapsed into unique sequences with a nearest-neighbor algorithm that merged closely related sequences to remove PCR and sequencing errors. V, D and J gene segments were assigned by aligning CDR3 sequences to IMGT reference sequences. Each retained sequence needed at least a six-nucleotide match to both a V gene segment and a J gene segment. A rearrangement was called productive if the CDR3 had no stop codons and remained in frame with V and J, and every other rearrangement was called non-productive. Following IMGT convention, CDR3 was defined as the stretch from the second conserved V-encoded cysteine to the conserved J-encoded phenylalanine. The earlier analysis of about 610 of the donors excluded any sequence lacking an unambiguous match to a single V gene segment. In an earlier analysis of approximately 550 of the donors, V segments were called functional above 56.7% productive rearrangements and were called segregating when the between-donor standard deviation exceeded 5%. A statistical classification framework was developed to diagnose cytomegalovirus status using the catalog of TCR beta chain sequences. A later analysis assigned V and J genes by comparing TCR nucleotide sequences with IMGT/GENE-DB human TR gene sequences. The TCRdist pipeline was used in a later analysis to assign CDR3 sequences and most-parsimonious VDJ recombination scenarios. In a later analysis, every TCR beta chain was defined by the combination of its CDR3 amino acid sequence and its V-gene family, and reads without a unique V-gene family were dropped. A later analysis removed 550 to 700 highly shared, low-generation-probability nucleotide sequences to deal with suspected cross-contamination and a sequencing artifact. For each public chain, a later analysis derived a clonal expansion index from normalized ranks of inferred template counts within each repertoire. In a later analysis, generation probabilities were computed with a VDJ recombination model fitted to out-of-frame rearrangements, and the resulting probabilities were checked against IGoR. Hypergeometric tests were used in a later analysis to score TCR-TCR, TCR-HLA and TCR-CMV co-occurrence, with a repertoire-size bias correction applied to the TCR pairs. A later analysis estimated false discovery rates by permuting HLA or CMV assignments 20 times. A later analysis grouped co-occurring TCRs with DBSCAN, adding TCRdist sequence similarity when clustering within HLA-allele-positive subsets. Co-occurrence clustering excluded repertoires with fewer than 30,000 or more than 120,000 public chains, plus five with anomalous nucleotide sharing. TCRdb took over this immuneACCESS table, retaining in-frame rearrangements with V and J assigned. Such tables are incomplete; in checked studies, under half of the missing clones stem from an unresolved V gene, and the remainder is unexplained. Clone size and the V and J calls come from that table; the DNA yielded D and trimming. Within this sample are approximately 240,000 clones, with about 80% of them counted one time only. The ten largest account for 2.7% of the sample.

Including the terminal cysteine and phenylalanine, the CDR3 comprises 14 residues. Only the CDR3 DNA is retained, 42 bases long and in frame from the first base. CDR1 and CDR2 are drawn from the germline V gene: MNHEY, SVGAGI. Clipping removes 5 bases from V and 3 bases from J, with 6 as the unmatched junction base count. A note on this clone: The antigen it recognizes is unknown. Base qualities were left out, and no much larger clone turns up one base away.

In total, approximately 610 healthy bone marrow donors made up the cohort. At the time of sampling, all cohort members were nominally healthy, though unrecorded immune exposures were likely present. The donor tested CMV seropositive, placing the donor among the 250 to 350 seropositive members of the cohort. Each donor provided a peripheral blood sample, and peripheral blood mononuclear cells were used for TCR beta sequencing. Genomic DNA was extracted from the blood cell samples with the Qiagen DNeasy Blood Extraction Kit. Overall results and qualifications from the work: Roughly uniform sequencing depth across donors was assumed in presence/absence analyses, although this assumption may not hold. Most CMV-associated TCR beta chains appeared to be HLA-restricted in a later analysis, and the HLA associations seemed to be driven largely by CMV exposure. Linkage disequilibrium might explain the correlated functional status among segregating V segments, but an unknown experimental factor could not be ruled out. Some IMGT-functional V segments, including TRBV6-2 and TRBV6-3, could not be distinguished by the 87-base-pair reads and were therefore excluded. Cytomegalovirus status was reported to be diagnosed by the classifier with high specificity and sensitivity in both the original and validation cohorts. Broadly in line with IMGT annotations, most TCR beta V segments showed up in productive rearrangements about 87% or about 30% of the time in an earlier analysis of under 700 of the donors. Compared with equally common non-associated chains, HLA-associated TCR beta chains in a later analysis were more clonally expanded and had lower generation probabilities. Compared with the roughly 710-donor mean, donors in an Asian-associated ancestry cluster had fewer N-insertions in productive TCRs, according to a later genetic analysis. Most TCR sequences were observed very rarely across donors, whereas some public TCRs were present in many individuals. A further reported finding was that TCR beta sequences accurately predicted the HLA-A and HLA-B alleles for most subjects in the first cohort. In a later genetic analysis, a missense DCLRE1C variant was associated with V-gene and J-gene trimming of TCR beta chains, and the association was replicated in an independent cohort. A cluster of highly shared sequence variants was judged likely to be a technical artifact of the sequencing pipeline. A later analysis reported that several top co-occurrence clusters appeared linked to parvovirus B19, influenza, CMV and Epstein-Barr virus. Approximately 16 rarely observed V segments, including chromosome 9 orphons, were excluded from the earlier analysis of several hundred of the donors because counts were too low. Because HLA typing was unavailable for some donors at each locus, only the typed subset was used in association tests. Specific HLA alleles were associated with 15,000 to 20,000 TCR beta sequences at a false discovery rate of 0.05 in a later analysis. For the cohort, immune exposure information was limited to CMV serostatus. A later analysis found that TCR association rates varied across HLA loci, with DRB1 alleles showing the most associated TCRs and HLA-C alleles the fewest. Assigning TCR associations to individual alleles was difficult when HLA alleles, especially DR and DQ, strongly co-occurred. The authors suggested that the approach could potentially be extended to other disease states and immunological phenotypes. The cohort was sequenced for TCR beta chains only, and without alpha or paired-chain data the features that could be detected were limited. The study listed over 150 TCR beta chains as associated with cytomegalovirus. In vitro tests confirmed that a few of the cytomegalovirus-associated TCR beta chains recognize cytomegalovirus antigens.

This TCR was recovered from a woman aged 55-69 years in good health and CMV-seropositive. Sequenced input: PBMCs. In this chain, TRBV6-5 is recombined with TRBJ1-1; 7 middle bases align to TRBD1. The DNA sequence reads TGTGCCAGCAGTGCCTCCGGGACAGACACTGAAGCTTTCTTT. Its product reads: CASSASGTDTEAFF.